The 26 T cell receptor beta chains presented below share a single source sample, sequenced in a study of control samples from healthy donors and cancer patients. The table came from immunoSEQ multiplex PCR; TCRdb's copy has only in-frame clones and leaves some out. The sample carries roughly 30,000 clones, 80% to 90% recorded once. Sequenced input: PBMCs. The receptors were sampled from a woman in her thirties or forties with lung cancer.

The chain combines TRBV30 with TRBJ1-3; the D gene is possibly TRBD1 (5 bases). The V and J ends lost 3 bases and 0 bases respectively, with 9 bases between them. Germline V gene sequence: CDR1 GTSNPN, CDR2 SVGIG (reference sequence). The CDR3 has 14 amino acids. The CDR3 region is CAWRSGGSGNTIYF. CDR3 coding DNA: TGTGCCTGGAGGTCGGGGGGCTCTGGAAACACCATATATTTT.

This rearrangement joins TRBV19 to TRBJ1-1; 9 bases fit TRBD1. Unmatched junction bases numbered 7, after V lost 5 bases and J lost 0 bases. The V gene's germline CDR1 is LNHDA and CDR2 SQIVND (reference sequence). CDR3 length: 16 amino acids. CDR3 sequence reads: CASSPGQGLLNTEAFF. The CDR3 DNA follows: TGTGCCAGTAGTCCCGGACAGGGGCTTCTGAACACTGAAGCTTTCTTT.

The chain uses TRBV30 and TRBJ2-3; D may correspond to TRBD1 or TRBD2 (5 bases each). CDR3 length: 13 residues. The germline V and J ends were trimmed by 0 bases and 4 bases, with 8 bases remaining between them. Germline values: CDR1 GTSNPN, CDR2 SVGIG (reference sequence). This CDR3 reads CAWSVRGADTQYF. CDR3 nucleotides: TGTGCCTGGAGTGTTAGGGGAGCAGATACGCAGTATTTT.

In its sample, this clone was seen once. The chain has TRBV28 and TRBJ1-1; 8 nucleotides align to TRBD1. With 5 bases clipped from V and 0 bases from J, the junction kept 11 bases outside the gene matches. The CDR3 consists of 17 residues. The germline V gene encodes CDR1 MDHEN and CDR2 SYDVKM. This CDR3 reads CASSLGQGKIMNTEAFF. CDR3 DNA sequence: TGTGCCAGCAGTCTCGGACAGGGTAAAATAATGAACACTGAAGCTTTCTTT.

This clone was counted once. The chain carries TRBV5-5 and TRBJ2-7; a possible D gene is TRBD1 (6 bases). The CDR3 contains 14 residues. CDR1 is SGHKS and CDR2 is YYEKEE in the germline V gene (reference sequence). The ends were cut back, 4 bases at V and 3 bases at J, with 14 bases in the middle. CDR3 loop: CASSNPGQNYEQYF. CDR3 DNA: TGTGCCAGCAGCAACCCCGGACAGAACTACGAGCAGTACTTC.

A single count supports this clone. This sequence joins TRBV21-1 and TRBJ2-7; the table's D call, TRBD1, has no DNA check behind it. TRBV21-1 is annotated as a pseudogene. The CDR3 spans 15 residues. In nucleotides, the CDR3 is TGTGCCAGCAGCAAATATGGAGCACAGGGATACGAGCAGTACTTC. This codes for CASSKYGAQGYEQYF.

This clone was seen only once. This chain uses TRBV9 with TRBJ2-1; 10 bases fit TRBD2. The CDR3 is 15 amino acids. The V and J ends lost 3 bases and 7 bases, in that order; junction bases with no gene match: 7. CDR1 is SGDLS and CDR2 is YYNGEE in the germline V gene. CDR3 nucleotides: TGTGCCAGCAGCGGTAGCGGGGGGCCTACGAATGAGCAGTTCTTC. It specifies CASSGSGGPTNEQFF.

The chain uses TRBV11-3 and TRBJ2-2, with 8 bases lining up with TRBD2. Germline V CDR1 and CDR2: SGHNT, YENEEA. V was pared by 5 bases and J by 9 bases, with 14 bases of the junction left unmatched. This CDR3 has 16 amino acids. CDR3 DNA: TGTGCCAGCAGCCGACGGACGGCGGGGGGTGTCAGGGAGCTGTTTTTT. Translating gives CASSRRTAGGVRELFF.

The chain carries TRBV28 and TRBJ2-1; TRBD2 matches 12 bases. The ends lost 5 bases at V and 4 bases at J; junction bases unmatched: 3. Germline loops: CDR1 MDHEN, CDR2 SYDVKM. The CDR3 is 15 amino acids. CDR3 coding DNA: TGTGCCAGCAGTCCTACTAGCGGGGGGTACAATGAGCAGTTCTTC. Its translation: CASSPTSGGYNEQFF.

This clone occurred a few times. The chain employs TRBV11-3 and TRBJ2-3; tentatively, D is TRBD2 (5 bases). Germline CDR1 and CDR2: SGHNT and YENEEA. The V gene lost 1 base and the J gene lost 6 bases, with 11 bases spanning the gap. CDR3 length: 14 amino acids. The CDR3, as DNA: TGTGCCAGCAGCTTAGGGCGGGCGTCCGATACGCAGTATTTT. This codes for CASSLGRASDTQYF.

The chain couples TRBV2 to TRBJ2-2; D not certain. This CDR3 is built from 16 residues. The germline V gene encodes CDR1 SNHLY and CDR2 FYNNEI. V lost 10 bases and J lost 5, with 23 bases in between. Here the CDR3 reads CATFRAEVRGTGELFF. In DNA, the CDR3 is TGTGCCACCTTTCGGGCTGAGGTTCGCGGAACCGGGGAGCTGTTTTTT.

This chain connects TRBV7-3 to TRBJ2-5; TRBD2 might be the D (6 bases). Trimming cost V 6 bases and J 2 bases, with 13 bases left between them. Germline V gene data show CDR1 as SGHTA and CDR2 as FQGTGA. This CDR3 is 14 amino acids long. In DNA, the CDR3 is TGTGCCAGCAGTTCGGTGGGGGGACAAGAGACCCAGTACTTC. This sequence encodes CASSSVGGQETQYF.

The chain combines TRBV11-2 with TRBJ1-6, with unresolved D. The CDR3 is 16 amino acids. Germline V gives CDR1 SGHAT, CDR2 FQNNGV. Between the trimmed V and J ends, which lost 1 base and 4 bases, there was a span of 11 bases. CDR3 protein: CASSLGGNRYNSPLHF. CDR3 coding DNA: TGTGCCAGCAGCTTAGGAGGGAATAGGTATAATTCACCCCTCCACTTT.

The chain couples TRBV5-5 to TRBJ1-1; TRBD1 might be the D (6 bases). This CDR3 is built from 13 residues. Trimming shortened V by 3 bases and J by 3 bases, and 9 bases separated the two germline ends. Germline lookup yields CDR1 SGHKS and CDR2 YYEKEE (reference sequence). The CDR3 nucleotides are TGTGCCAGCAGCTGGGGGGCTGACACTGAAGCTTTCTTT. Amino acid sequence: CASSWGADTEAFF.

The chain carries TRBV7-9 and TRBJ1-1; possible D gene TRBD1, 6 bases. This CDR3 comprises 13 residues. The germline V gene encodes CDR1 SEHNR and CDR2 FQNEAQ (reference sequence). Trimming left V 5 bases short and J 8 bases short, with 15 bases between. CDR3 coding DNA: TGTGCCAGCAGCCCCCTTGGAGGGGGGGAAGCTTTCTTT. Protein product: CASSPLGGGEAFF.

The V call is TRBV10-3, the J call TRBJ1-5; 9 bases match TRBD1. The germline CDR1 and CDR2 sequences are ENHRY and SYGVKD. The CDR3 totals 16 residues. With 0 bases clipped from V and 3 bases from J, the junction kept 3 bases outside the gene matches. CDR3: CAISESGTGNNQPQHF. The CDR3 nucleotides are TGTGCCATCAGTGAGTCCGGGACAGGGAACAATCAGCCCCAGCATTTT.

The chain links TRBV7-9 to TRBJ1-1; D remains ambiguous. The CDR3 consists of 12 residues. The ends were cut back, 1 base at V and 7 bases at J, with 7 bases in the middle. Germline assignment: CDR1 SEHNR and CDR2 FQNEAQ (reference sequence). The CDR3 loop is CASSLDELEAFF. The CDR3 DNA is TGTGCCAGCAGCTTAGATGAGCTTGAAGCTTTCTTT.

This CDR3 is CASSSMGGVYGYTF. DNA for the CDR3: TGTGCCAGCAGCTCCATGGGAGGAGTCTATGGCTACACCTTC. The chain combines TRBV7-2 with TRBJ1-2; D gene ambiguous. Germline V gives CDR1 SGHTA, CDR2 FQGNSA. This CDR3 spans 14 amino acids. V lost 4 bases and J lost 4, with 13 bases in between.

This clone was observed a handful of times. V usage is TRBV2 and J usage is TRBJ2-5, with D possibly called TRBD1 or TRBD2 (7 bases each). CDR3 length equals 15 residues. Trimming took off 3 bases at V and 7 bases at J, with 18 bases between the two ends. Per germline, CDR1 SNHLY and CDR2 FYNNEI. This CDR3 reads CASSEGGTAQGTQYF. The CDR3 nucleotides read TGTGCCAGCAGTGAGGGGGGGACAGCCCAGGGGACCCAGTACTTC.

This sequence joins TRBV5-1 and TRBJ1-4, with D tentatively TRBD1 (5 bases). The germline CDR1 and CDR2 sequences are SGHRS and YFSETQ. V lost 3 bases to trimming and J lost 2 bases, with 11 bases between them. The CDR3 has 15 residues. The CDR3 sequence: CASSYAGSTNEKLFF. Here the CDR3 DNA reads TGCGCCAGCAGCTACGCAGGGTCGACTAATGAAAAACTGTTTTTT.

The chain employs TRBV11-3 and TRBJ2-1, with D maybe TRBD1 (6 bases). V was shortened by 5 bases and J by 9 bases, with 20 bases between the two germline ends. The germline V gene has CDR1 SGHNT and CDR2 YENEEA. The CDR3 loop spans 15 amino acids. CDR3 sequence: CASSPYGAGAGEQFF. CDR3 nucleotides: TGTGCCAGCAGCCCCTATGGGGCAGGGGCAGGTGAGCAGTTCTTC.

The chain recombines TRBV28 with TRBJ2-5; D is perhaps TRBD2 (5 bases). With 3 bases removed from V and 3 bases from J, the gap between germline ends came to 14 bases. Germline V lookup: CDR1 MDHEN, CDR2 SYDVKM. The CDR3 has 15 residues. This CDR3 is CASSLSEEGEETQYF. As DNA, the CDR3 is TGTGCCAGCAGTTTGTCGGAAGAGGGCGAAGAGACCCAGTACTTC.

The CDR3 loop reads CASSLAGHSSGNTIYF. CDR3 DNA sequence: TGTGCCAGCAGCTTGGCAGGCCACTCCTCTGGAAACACCATATATTTT. This chain uses TRBV7-9 with TRBJ1-3; D ambiguous. Germline CDR1 reads SEHNR; CDR2 reads FQNEAQ (reference sequence). Deletions cut 3 bases from V and 0 bases from J, with 12 bases between. This CDR3 is built from 16 residues.

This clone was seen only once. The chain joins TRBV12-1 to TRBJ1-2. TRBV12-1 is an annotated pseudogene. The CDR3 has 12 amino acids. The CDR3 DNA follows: TGTGCCAGCAGCTCCGGACTGGGCGGCTACACCTTC. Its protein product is CASSSGLGGYTF.

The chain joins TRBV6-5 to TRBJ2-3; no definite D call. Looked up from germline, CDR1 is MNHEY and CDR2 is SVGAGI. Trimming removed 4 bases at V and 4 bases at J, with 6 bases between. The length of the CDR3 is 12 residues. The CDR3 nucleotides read TGTGCCAGCAGTTTAGATTCAGATACGCAGTATTTT. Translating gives CASSLDSDTQYF.

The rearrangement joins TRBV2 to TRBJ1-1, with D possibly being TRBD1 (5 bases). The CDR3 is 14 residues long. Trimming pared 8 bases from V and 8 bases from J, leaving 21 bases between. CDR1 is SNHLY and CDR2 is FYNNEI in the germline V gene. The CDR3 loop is CASRHFGGGSEAFF. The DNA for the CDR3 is TGTGCCAGCCGTCATTTTGGTGGGGGATCCGAAGCTTTCTTT.